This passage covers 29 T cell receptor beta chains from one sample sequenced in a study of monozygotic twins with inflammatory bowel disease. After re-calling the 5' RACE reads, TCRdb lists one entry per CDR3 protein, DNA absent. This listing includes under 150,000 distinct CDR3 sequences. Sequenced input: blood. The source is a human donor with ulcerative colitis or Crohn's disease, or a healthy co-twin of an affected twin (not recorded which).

CDR3 sequence: CASSYSIENTIYF. V usage is TRBV6-5 and J usage is TRBJ1-3. This CDR3 region has 13 residues. Germline assignment: CDR1 MNHEY and CDR2 SVGAGI.

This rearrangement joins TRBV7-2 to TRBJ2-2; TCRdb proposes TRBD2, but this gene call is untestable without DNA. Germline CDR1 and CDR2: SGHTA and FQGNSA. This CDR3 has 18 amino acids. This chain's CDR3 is CASSLAHLAGGRGGELFF.

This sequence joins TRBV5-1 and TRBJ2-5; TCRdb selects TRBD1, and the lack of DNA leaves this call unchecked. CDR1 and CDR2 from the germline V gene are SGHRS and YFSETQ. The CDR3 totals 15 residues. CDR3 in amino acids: CASSPGTAIGETQYF.

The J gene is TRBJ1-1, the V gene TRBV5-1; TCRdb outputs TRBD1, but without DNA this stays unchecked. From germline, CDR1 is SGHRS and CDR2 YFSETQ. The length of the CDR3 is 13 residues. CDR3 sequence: CASSLWQEAEAFF.

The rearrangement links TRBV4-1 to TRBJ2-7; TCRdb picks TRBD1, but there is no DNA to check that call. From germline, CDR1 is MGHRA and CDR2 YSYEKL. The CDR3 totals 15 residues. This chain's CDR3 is CASSQDRDTAYEQYF.

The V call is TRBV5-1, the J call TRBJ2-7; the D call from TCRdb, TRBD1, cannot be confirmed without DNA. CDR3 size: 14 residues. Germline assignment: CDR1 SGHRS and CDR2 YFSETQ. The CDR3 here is CASSLAGQLPVEYF.

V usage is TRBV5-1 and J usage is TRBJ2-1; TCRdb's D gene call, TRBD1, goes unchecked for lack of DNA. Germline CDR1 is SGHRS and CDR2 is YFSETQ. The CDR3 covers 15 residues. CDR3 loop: CASSLEGGAFNEQFF.

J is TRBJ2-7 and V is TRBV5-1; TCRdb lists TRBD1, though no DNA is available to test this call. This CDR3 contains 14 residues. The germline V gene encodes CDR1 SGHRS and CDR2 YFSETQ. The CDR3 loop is CASSFSGGSYEQYF.

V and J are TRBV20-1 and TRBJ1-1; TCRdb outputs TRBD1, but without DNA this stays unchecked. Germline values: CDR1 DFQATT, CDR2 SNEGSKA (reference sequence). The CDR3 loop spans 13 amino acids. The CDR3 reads CSAARRGGTEAFF.

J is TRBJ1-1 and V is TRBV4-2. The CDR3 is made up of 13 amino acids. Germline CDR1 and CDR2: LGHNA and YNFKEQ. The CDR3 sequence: CASSQGINTEAFF.

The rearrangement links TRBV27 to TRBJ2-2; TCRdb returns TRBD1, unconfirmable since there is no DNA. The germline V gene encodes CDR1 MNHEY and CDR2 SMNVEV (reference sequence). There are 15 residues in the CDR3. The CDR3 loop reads CASSLYRRHTGELFF.

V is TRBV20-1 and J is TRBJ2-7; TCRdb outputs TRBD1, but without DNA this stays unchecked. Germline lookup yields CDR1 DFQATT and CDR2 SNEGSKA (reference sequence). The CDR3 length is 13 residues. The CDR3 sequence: CSAGRRGPKEQYF.

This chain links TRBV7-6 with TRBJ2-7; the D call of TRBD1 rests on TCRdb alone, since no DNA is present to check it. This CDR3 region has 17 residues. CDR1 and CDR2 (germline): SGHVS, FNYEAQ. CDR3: CASSLGATATGGGEQYF.

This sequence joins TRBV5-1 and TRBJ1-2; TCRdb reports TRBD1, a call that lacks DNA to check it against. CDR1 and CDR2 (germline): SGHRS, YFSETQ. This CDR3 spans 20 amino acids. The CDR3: CASSLEVGQTGSIFVFGYTF. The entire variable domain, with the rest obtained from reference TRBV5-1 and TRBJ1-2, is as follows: KAGVTQTPRYLIKTRGQQVTLSCSPISGHRSVSWYQQTPGQGLQFLFEYFSETQRNKGNFPGRFSGRQFSNSRSEMNVSTLELGDSALYLCASSLEVGQTGSIFVFGYTFGSGTRLTVV.

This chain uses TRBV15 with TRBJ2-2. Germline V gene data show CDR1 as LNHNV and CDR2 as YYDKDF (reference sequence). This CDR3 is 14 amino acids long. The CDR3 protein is CATSRDSAAGELFF.

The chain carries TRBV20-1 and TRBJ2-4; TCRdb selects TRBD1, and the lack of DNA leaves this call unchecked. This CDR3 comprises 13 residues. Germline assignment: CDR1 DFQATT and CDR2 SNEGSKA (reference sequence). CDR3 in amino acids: CSAHDSRGGIQYF.

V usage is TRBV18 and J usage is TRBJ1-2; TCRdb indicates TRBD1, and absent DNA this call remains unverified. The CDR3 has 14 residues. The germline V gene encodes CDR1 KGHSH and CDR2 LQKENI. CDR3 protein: CASSPPDRAYGYTF.

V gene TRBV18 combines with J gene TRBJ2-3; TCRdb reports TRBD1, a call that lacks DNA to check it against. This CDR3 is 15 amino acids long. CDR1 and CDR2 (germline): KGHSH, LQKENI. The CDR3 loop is CASSPMWGSTDTQYF.

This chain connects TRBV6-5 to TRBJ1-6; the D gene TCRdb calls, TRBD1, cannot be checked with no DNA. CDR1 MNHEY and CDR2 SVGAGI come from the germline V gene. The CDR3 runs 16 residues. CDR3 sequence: CASSYSTGRDNSPLHF.

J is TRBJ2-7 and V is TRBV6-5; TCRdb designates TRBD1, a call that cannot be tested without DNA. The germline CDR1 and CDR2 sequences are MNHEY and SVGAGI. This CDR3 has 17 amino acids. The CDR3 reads CASSYGQGSSGLYEQYF.

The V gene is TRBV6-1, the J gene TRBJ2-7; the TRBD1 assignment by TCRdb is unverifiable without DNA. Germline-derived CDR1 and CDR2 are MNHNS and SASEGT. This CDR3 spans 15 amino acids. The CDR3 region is CASSDPGQGIHEQYF.

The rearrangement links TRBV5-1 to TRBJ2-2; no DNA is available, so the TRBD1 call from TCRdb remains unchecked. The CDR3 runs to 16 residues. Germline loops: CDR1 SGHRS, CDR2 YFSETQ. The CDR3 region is CASERTGRANTGELFF.

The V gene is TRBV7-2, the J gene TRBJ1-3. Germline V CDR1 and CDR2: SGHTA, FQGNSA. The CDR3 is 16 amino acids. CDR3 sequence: CASATGRFWSGNTIYF.

The CDR3 sequence is CASSLWTGGTETQYF. J is TRBJ2-5 and V is TRBV6-1; lacking DNA, the TRBD1 call made by TCRdb goes unchecked. Germline lookup yields CDR1 MNHNS and CDR2 SASEGT. This CDR3 is 15 amino acids long.

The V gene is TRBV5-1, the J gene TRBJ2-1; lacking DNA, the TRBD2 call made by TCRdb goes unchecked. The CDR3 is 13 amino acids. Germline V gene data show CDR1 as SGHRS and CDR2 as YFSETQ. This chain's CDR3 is CASSSRQSGEQFF.

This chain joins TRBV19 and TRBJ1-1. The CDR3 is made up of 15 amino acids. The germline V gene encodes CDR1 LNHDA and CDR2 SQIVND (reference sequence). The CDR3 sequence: CASSTLPVGNTEAFF.

The CDR3 loop is CAWTLAGGPYNEQFF. V gene TRBV30 combines with J gene TRBJ2-1; TCRdb picks TRBD2, but there is no DNA to check that call. The V gene's germline CDR1 is GTSNPN and CDR2 SVGIG (reference sequence). The CDR3 has 15 amino acids. Complete variable domain (other parts from reference TRBV30 and TRBJ2-1): SQTIHQWPATLVQPVGSPLSLECTVEGTSNPNLYWYRQAAGRGLQLLFYSVGIGQISSEVPQNLSASRPQDRQFILSSKKLLLSDSGFYLCAWTLAGGPYNEQFFGPGTRLTVL.

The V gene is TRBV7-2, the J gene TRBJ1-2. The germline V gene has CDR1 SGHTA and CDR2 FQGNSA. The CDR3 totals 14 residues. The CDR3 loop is CASSLETGLYGYTF.

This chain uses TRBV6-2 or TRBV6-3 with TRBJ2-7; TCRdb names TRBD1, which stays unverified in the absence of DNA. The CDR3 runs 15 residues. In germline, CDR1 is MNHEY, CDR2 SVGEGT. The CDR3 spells CASSYSETGVYEQYF.